The next 24 T cell receptor beta chains were all read from a single sample in a study of blood T cell repertoires in COVID-19. The table came from immunoSEQ multiplex PCR; TCRdb's copy has only in-frame clones and leaves some out. The table includes roughly 150,000 clones, around 90% detected once. Sequencing was done on a sample of peripheral blood. The receptors derive from a woman aged 80 or over with COVID-19, enrolled during active disease.

Only a few counts were recorded for this clone. The chain employs TRBV4-2 and TRBJ1-1, with a tentative D call TRBD1 (5 bases). V lost 0 bases and J lost 8, with 13 bases in between. There are 14 residues in the CDR3. Germline values: CDR1 LGHNA, CDR2 YNFKEQ. CDR3 loop: CASSQDYRGPEAFF. The CDR3 nucleotides are TGTGCCAGCAGCCAAGATTATAGGGGCCCAGAAGCTTTCTTT.

J is TRBJ2-2 and V is TRBV4-3, with 8 nucleotides matching TRBD2. CDR3 length: 17 amino acids. Germline V gene lookup returns CDR1 LGHNA and CDR2 YSLEER. V shed 0 bases and J 4 bases; nucleotides not matched to a gene: 7. The CDR3 DNA sequence: TGCGCCAGCAGCCAAGATGTCAGCGGGAGTGGCACCGGGGAGCTGTTTTTT. It translates to CASSQDVSGSGTGELFF.

The rearrangement links TRBV5-4 to TRBJ2-5; 9 positions match TRBD1. Trimming took 4 bases from V and 5 from J; bases not matched to a gene: 6. The germline V gene has CDR1 SGHNT and CDR2 YYREEE (reference sequence). This CDR3 is built from 14 residues. The CDR3 DNA sequence: TGTGCCAGCAGCGTCGACAGGGGGGGGGAGACCCAGTACTTC. As protein: CASSVDRGGETQYF.

The chain joins TRBV19 to TRBJ2-1, with TRBD2 identical over 10 bases. From germline, CDR1 is LNHDA and CDR2 SQIVND (reference sequence). The CDR3 contains 21 residues. V lost 4 bases to trimming and J lost 7 bases; unmatched junction nucleotides: 25. CDR3 DNA sequence: TGTGCCAGTAGTAGGGACCACCCCAACTTTAGCGGGAGGCCGGGGCGGAATGAGCAGTTCTTC. It specifies CASSRDHPNFSGRPGRNEQFF.

The gene calls are TRBV28 and TRBJ1-1; 9 bases are shared with TRBD1. CDR1 and CDR2 from the germline V gene are MDHEN and SYDVKM. The CDR3 covers 13 residues. With 4 bases clipped from V and 6 bases from J, the junction kept 3 bases outside the gene matches. CDR3 protein: CASSWTGAPEAFF. In DNA form, the CDR3 reads TGTGCCAGCAGTTGGACAGGGGCCCCTGAAGCTTTCTTT.

This clone was seen once. The chain has TRBV7-2 and TRBJ1-3, with 12 positions matching TRBD1. Germline CDR1 reads SGHTA; CDR2 reads FQGNSA. V shed 4 bases and J 6 bases; nucleotides not matched to a gene: 10. The CDR3 extends over 17 amino acids. The CDR3 here is CASSYQGQGASLNTIYF. In DNA form, the CDR3 reads TGTGCCAGCAGCTACCAGGGACAGGGGGCTTCTTTAAACACCATATATTTT. Together with reference TRBV7-2 and TRBJ1-3, the CDR3 gives the full variable domain: GAGVSQSPSNKVTEKGKDVELRCDPISGHTALYWYRQSLGQGLEFLIYFQGNSAPDKSGLPSDRFSAERTGGSVSTLTIQRTQQEDSAVYLCASSYQGQGASLNTIYFGEGSWLTVV.

This clone was picked up one time. The chain employs TRBV14 and TRBJ2-3; 10 nucleotides line up with TRBD1. The germline V gene encodes CDR1 SGHDN and CDR2 FVKESK. The CDR3 totals 16 residues. The J segment lost 1 base and the V segment lost 4 bases, leaving 5 bases of the junction unmatched. The CDR3 DNA is TGTGCCAGCAGCCCTCGGACAGGGGGACGCACAGATACGCAGTATTTT. Its translation: CASSPRTGGRTDTQYF.

The rearrangement links TRBV28 to TRBJ2-6; TRBD1 might be the D (5 bases). The CDR3 covers 15 residues. V was trimmed by 7 bases and J by 1 base, leaving 11 bases between them. CDR1 is MDHEN and CDR2 is SYDVKM in the germline V gene. This CDR3 reads CASTDQGSGANVLTF. As DNA, the CDR3 is TGTGCCAGCACAGATCAGGGTTCTGGGGCCAACGTCCTGACTTTC.

The rearrangement uses TRBV19 and TRBJ1-1; 9 bases match TRBD1. The CDR3 extends over 17 amino acids. The germline CDR1 and CDR2 sequences are LNHDA and SQIVND (reference sequence). With 5 bases clipped from V and 1 base from J, the junction kept 11 bases outside the gene matches. The CDR3 DNA sequence: TGTGCCAGTAGTGGCACGGCTCCGGGACAGGGGAACACTGAAGCTTTCTTT. Translated: CASSGTAPGQGNTEAFF.

The rearrangement joins TRBV11-2 to TRBJ2-7, with TRBD1 matching over 8 bases. V was clipped by 1 base and J by 7 bases; unmatched bases: 6. The CDR3 is 14 amino acids. Germline lookup yields CDR1 SGHAT and CDR2 FQNNGV. CDR3 DNA: TGTGCCAGCAGCTTAGCAGGGGGCCGGGGAGAGCAGTACTTC. The encoded protein is CASSLAGGRGEQYF.

V and J are TRBV20-1 and TRBJ2-1, with D uncertain. This CDR3 comprises 11 residues. The V gene lost 1 base and the J gene lost 15 bases, with 13 bases spanning the gap. Germline-derived CDR1 and CDR2 are DFQATT and SNEGSKA (reference sequence). The CDR3 sequence: CSARVPKTGFF. CDR3 DNA sequence: TGCAGTGCTAGAGTCCCAAAGACGGGGTTCTTC.

The chain uses TRBV25-1 and TRBJ1-5, with D possibly matching TRBD1 (6 bases). Germline V gives CDR1 MGHDK, CDR2 SYGVNS. The CDR3 runs to 14 residues. The V and J ends lost 4 bases and 0 bases respectively, with 7 bases between them. CDR3 region: CASSGQVSNQPQHF. In nucleotides, the CDR3 is TGTGCCAGCAGTGGACAGGTTAGCAATCAGCCCCAGCATTTT.

The gene calls are TRBV23-1 and TRBJ1-2; TRBD1 agrees at 9 bases. TRBV23-1 is given ORF status, its function remaining uncertain. The CDR3 totals 21 residues. V was clipped by 7 bases and J by 4 bases; unmatched bases: 28. The CDR3 protein is CASTGTGRKSRRSSSIYGYTF. CDR3 DNA: TGCGCCAGCACCGGGACAGGGAGAAAATCTAGGAGGTCCAGTAGCATCTATGGCTACACCTTC.

The chain combines TRBV4-2 with TRBJ2-1, with D perhaps TRBD2 (6 bases). Germline assignment: CDR1 LGHNA and CDR2 YNFKEQ. The V end was cut by 0 bases, the J end by 10 bases, with 10 bases between. The CDR3 has 13 residues. The CDR3 coding sequence is TGTGCCAGCAGCCAAGATAGGAGGGGCGAGCAGTTCTTC. Translating it yields CASSQDRRGEQFF.

DNA for the CDR3: TGCGCCAGCAGCGCGGACAGTTCCACCGGGGAGCTGTTTTTT. This encodes CASSADSSTGELFF. The J gene is TRBJ2-2, the V gene TRBV5-1; possible D gene TRBD1, 6 bases. CDR1 and CDR2 from the germline V gene are SGHRS and YFSETQ. The length of the CDR3 is 14 residues. The ends were cut back, 4 bases at V and 4 bases at J, with 11 bases in the middle.

By share, this clone ranks as medium-sized. The sample has other DNA sequences that encode this CDR3 too. The chain uses TRBV4-2 and TRBJ2-7; 8 positions agree with TRBD2. Germline V gives CDR1 LGHNA, CDR2 YNFKEQ. The CDR3 is made up of 15 amino acids. Losses at the gene ends were 0 bases for V and 0 bases for J; bases not matched to a gene: 1. The CDR3 is CASSQEREASYEQYF. CDR3 nucleotide sequence: TGTGCCAGCAGCCAAGAGCGGGAGGCCTCCTACGAGCAGTACTTC.

The count of this clone is one. J is TRBJ1-2 and V is TRBV5-1; D unresolved. The CDR3 loop spans 11 amino acids. CDR1 SGHRS and CDR2 YFSETQ come from the germline V gene. Trimming removed 7 bases at V and 3 bases at J, with 7 bases between. DNA of the CDR3: TGCGCCAGCCGAAGAGACTATGGCTACACCTTC. Protein sequence: CASRRDYGYTF.

This chain connects TRBV12-1 to TRBJ1-2; the table assigns TRBD1, which was not confirmed against the DNA. TRBV12-1 has pseudogene status. The length of the CDR3 is 18 residues. CDR3 DNA: TGTGCCAGCACCAACCTTAGAGCGGGGACAGGTACTAAGTATGGCTACACCTTC. Amino acid sequence: CASTNLRAGTGTKYGYTF.

The V call is TRBV11-2, the J call TRBJ1-4, with D possibly TRBD1 on 6 matching bases. Germline CDR1 and CDR2: SGHAT and FQNNGV. Between the trimmed V and J ends, which lost 6 bases and 6 bases, there was a span of 20 bases. This CDR3 is built from 16 residues. The CDR3 nucleotides read TGTGCCAGCAGTCTAGGGGGTTGGACCTCTTATGAAAAACTGTTTTTT. Protein product: CASSLGGWTSYEKLFF.

CDR3 residues: CAISERRGYLGQYF. CDR3 nucleotide sequence: TGTGCCATCAGCGAGAGACGGGGGTACTTGGGGCAGTACTTC. The J gene is TRBJ2-7, the V gene TRBV10-3, with a tentative D call TRBD2 (6 bases). Trimming cost V 6 bases and J 9 bases, with 21 bases left between them. Germline lookup yields CDR1 ENHRY and CDR2 SYGVKD. CDR3 size: 14 residues.

The chain joins TRBV6-5 to TRBJ2-5; the match to TRBD1 covers 9 bases. This CDR3 region has 14 residues. Losses at the gene ends were 8 bases for V and 4 bases for J; bases not matched to a gene: 8. Germline V gene lookup returns CDR1 MNHEY and CDR2 SVGAGI. The CDR3 reads CASGEGQGGETQYF. In nucleotides, the CDR3 is TGTGCCAGCGGGGAGGGACAGGGAGGAGAGACCCAGTACTTC.

The chain is built from TRBV5-1 and TRBJ2-7; 7 bases align to TRBD1. The V gene's germline CDR1 is SGHRS and CDR2 YFSETQ. The CDR3 consists of 15 residues. V lost 0 bases to trimming and J lost 1 base; unmatched junction nucleotides: 4. CDR3 DNA sequence: TGCGCCAGCAGCTTGGATGAGGGACAGTCCTACGAGCAGTACTTC. The encoded protein is CASSLDEGQSYEQYF. Complete variable domain (other parts from reference TRBV5-1 and TRBJ2-7): KAGVTQTPRYLIKTRGQQVTLSCSPISGHRSVSWYQQTPGQGLQFLFEYFSETQRNKGNFPGRFSGRQFSNSRSEMNVSTLELGDSALYLCASSLDEGQSYEQYFGPGTRLTVT.

For this clone: Other nucleotide sequences from this sample produce the same CDR3. The chain has TRBV7-9 and TRBJ2-3; D is unclear. There are 14 residues in the CDR3. V was cut by 5 bases and J by 0 bases, with 9 bases left in between. Germline V lookup: CDR1 SEHNR, CDR2 FQNEAQ (reference sequence). This CDR3 is CASSPSTSTDTQYF. CDR3 sequence (DNA): TGTGCCAGCAGCCCTAGTACTAGCACAGATACGCAGTATTTT.

This sequence joins TRBV5-4 and TRBJ2-1, with 7 bases identical to TRBD1. Losses at the gene ends were 1 base for V and 5 bases for J; bases not matched to a gene: 6. The CDR3 runs 15 residues. From germline, CDR1 is SGHNT and CDR2 YYREEE (reference sequence). Written as DNA, the CDR3 is TGTGCCAGCAGCTTGTTGGGACAGCAACACAATGAGCAGTTCTTC. Translated: CASSLLGQQHNEQFF.